The rows below give T cell receptor beta chains drawn from one sample of a study of radiotherapy plus CTLA-4 blockade in lung cancer. The repertoire was sequenced with immunoSEQ multiplex PCR; TCRdb's copy has only in-frame clones and lacks some. The sample consists of around 100,000 clones, roughly 86% of them appearing once. The source material was peripheral blood, sampled from a patient treated with radiotherapy plus ipilimumab. The source of these receptors is a human donor with non-small cell lung cancer that progressed on radiotherapy plus ipilimumab. Some clones in this sample may be carry-over from other donors' samples. CDR3s leave out the opening cysteine and the closing phenylalanine or tryptophan.

j_call v_call cdr3_aa
TRBJ1-6 TRBV28 ASSPPDREYSPLH
TRBJ1-5 TRBV6-5 ASSQGQENQPQH
TRBJ2-3 TRBV7-2 ASSRRTGEGLDTQY
TRBJ2-3 TRBV27 ASSRTLPTEGTQY
TRBJ2-5 TRBV5-4 ASSTGTEQETQY
TRBJ2-1 TRBV20-1 SGAGNEQF
TRBJ1-5 TRBV7-8 ASSPRDRGFNQPQH
TRBJ2-7 TRBV5-4 ASSLLGRGSYEQY
TRBJ2-7 TRBV4-3 ASSQEGWSYEQY
TRBJ2-7 TRBV5-4 ASGFSLAGTYEQY
TRBJ1-2 TRBV18 ASSPAGTAGGYGYT
TRBJ1-2 TRBV14 ASSQMGQDYGYT
TRBJ1-2 TRBV9 ASSVEGQTANYGYT
TRBJ1-2 TRBV18 ASSTERGTVNGYT
TRBJ1-5 TRBV28 ASSFSGRYSNQPQH
TRBJ1-4 TRBV5-1 ASSLGDEKLF
TRBJ1-3 TRBV7-9 ASSRGGSSGNTIY
TRBJ2-5 TRBV12-5 ASGLGLAGGETQY
TRBJ2-7 TRBV4-2 ASSQERTTGGSYEQY
TRBJ1-4 TRBV19 ASSRETGGYTTNEKLF
TRBJ1-5 TRBV10-3 AISRDSNQPQH
TRBJ2-5 TRBV5-1 ASSSTGFETQY
TRBJ1-1 TRBV7-9 ASSLDGDTEAF
TRBJ2-7 TRBV4-3 ASSRDGGMGLRPEQY
TRBJ2-5 TRBV6-5 ASSYGRTQY
TRBJ1-5 TRBV7-2 ASSLWERRGSNQPQH
TRBJ1-1 TRBV7-9 ASSLGSHKNTEAF
TRBJ1-4 TRBV7-8 ASSRRRGLAGEKLF
TRBJ2-7 TRBV7-3 ASSPYEQY
TRBJ1-6 TRBV6-5 ASSYEISYNSPLH
TRBJ1-1 TRBV5-6 ASSLDRASEAF
TRBJ1-4 TRBV6-5 AVGGMGVEKLF
TRBJ1-1 TRBV29-1 SVEWGTGGTEAF
TRBJ1-1 TRBV4-1 ASSQGSYRGNTEAF
TRBJ1-5 TRBV1 TSSHGKDQPQH